One and the same sample provided the 6 T cell receptor beta chains below, sequenced in a study of T cell clonotyping in hematopoietic cell transplantation. TCRdb keeps only in-frame clones here, not all; method: immunoSEQ multiplex PCR. This sample carries roughly 10,000 clones, about 75% of them seen once, and the ten largest clones take about 8.5%. This specimen consisted of PBMCs, obtained 30 days after allogeneic stem cell transplant. These receptors originate from a female patient aged 35 to 55 who had an allogeneic stem cell transplant from a related donor, so T cells may come from the graft donor. Some clones in this sample may be carry-over from other donors' samples.

This chain joins TRBV7-9 and TRBJ2-2; TRBD2 aligns across 13 bases. Per germline, CDR1 SEHNR and CDR2 FQNEAQ (reference sequence). The CDR3 has 17 amino acids. V trimming: 6 bases; J trimming: 0 bases; junction bases outside the gene matches: 4. The CDR3 DNA follows: TGTGCCAGCAGAGGGACTAGCGGGGCCTCGAACACCGGGGAGCTGTTTTTT. This encodes CASRGTSGASNTGELFF.

The CDR3 nucleotides read TGTGCCAGCAGTTTAACCCCCGCAGCCCTGAACACTGAAGCTTTCTTT. It yields the protein CASSLTPAALNTEAFF. The J gene is TRBJ1-1, the V gene TRBV28; D is undetermined. V lost 2 bases and J 0 bases, leaving 13 bases between the germline ends. The CDR3 has 16 residues. Germline CDR1 MDHEN, CDR2 SYDVKM.

The chain combines TRBV19 with TRBJ1-1; 8 bases agree with TRBD1. Per germline, CDR1 LNHDA and CDR2 SQIVND (reference sequence). V shed 10 bases, J shed 0 bases, and the junction held 7 bases outside the gene matches. This CDR3 contains 14 residues. The DNA for the CDR3 is TGTGCCACCACGCGGGACAGGCTGAACACTGAAGCTTTCTTT. It specifies CATTRDRLNTEAFF.

By its share, this clone is medium-sized. The V and J genes are TRBV6-6 and TRBJ1-1, with D tentatively TRBD1 (6 bases). V lost 6 bases to trimming and J lost 6 bases, with 20 bases between them. This CDR3 spans 15 amino acids. Germline CDR1 and CDR2: MNHNY and SVGAGI (reference sequence). CDR3 bases: TGTGCCAGCAGCCACTGGGGGGCGGGGTTGCCTGAAGCTTTCTTT. Translating it yields CASSHWGAGLPEAFF.

V usage is TRBV30 and J usage is TRBJ1-5; D call uncertain. The length of the CDR3 is 13 residues. V dropped 2 bases and J dropped 4 bases, with 9 bases sitting between them. The germline V gene has CDR1 GTSNPN and CDR2 SVGIG (reference sequence). The CDR3 region has the DNA TGTGCCTGGAGTAAAACACTTAATCAGCCCCAGCATTTT. Translation gives CAWSKTLNQPQHF.

V is TRBV6-1 and J is TRBJ1-3; no clear D. CDR3 length: 15 residues. V was clipped by 1 base and J by 0 bases, with 7 bases between them. Germline CDR1 MNHNS, CDR2 SASEGT. CDR3 in DNA: TGTGCCAGCAGTGAAGAATGGAGCTCTGGAAACACCATATATTTT. Residues: CASSEEWSSGNTIYF.